One sample yielded the 23 T cell receptor beta chains listed below, sequenced in a study of blood T cell repertoires in COVID-19. Libraries were prepared by immunoSEQ multiplex PCR; TCRdb keeps only in-frame clonotypes and omits some of them. The repertoire consists of some 230,000 clones, with 80% to 90% occurring once and the leading ten covering about 1%. The material sequenced was peripheral blood. Receptor source: a man aged 35-49 years with acute or convalescent COVID-19.

A few counts support this clone. The genes are TRBV5-1 and TRBJ1-6, with TRBD1 matching 9 bases. Unmatched junction bases numbered 11, after V lost 7 bases and J lost 9 bases. The CDR3 contains 15 residues. From germline, CDR1 is SGHRS and CDR2 YFSETQ. CDR3 in amino acids: CASRIRTGDSSPLHF. As DNA, the CDR3 is TGCGCCAGCCGGATTAGGACAGGGGATAGTTCACCCCTCCACTTT. The full variable domain, with the rest looked up from reference TRBV5-1 and TRBJ1-6, is KAGVTQTPRYLIKTRGQQVTLSCSPISGHRSVSWYQQTPGQGLQFLFEYFSETQRNKGNFPGRFSGRQFSNSRSEMNVSTLELGDSALYLCASRIRTGDSSPLHFGNGTRLTVT.

V and J are TRBV30 and TRBJ1-2; 7 bases fit TRBD1. The germline gives CDR1 GTSNPN, CDR2 SVGIG (reference sequence). V trimming: 4 bases; J trimming: 8 bases; junction bases outside the gene matches: 10. The CDR3 is made up of 13 amino acids. The CDR3 coding sequence is TGTGCCTGGATGGCGAGGGGGCCGAGGGGCTACACCTTC. Amino acid sequence: CAWMARGPRGYTF.

V is TRBV11-2 and J is TRBJ2-2, with TRBD1 identical over 10 bases. Germline CDR1 SGHAT, CDR2 FQNNGV. Trimming removed 7 bases from V and 6 bases from J; junction bases left unmatched: 5. The CDR3 has 14 amino acids. CDR3 region: CASNLDRGAGELFF. DNA of the CDR3: TGTGCCAGCAACCTGGACAGGGGGGCCGGGGAGCTGTTTTTT.

The chain couples TRBV5-1 to TRBJ1-1; the D gene is possibly TRBD1 (5 bases). Trimming stripped 0 bases from V and 1 base from J, with 10 bases between. The CDR3 sequence is 15 residues long. The germline CDR1 and CDR2 sequences are SGHRS and YFSETQ. The CDR3: CASSLVAGSNTEAFF. The CDR3 bases are TGCGCCAGCAGCTTGGTTGCAGGGTCGAACACTGAAGCTTTCTTT.

The rearrangement uses TRBV18 and TRBJ2-5; no definite D call. There are 15 residues in the CDR3. Trimming stripped 4 bases from V and 1 base from J, with 13 bases between. Germline loops: CDR1 KGHSH, CDR2 LQKENI. The CDR3, as DNA: TGTGCCAGCTCACGTACCCTGGCAGTCCAAGAGACCCAGTACTTC. Amino acids: CASSRTLAVQETQYF.

By share, this clone counts as medium-sized. This same CDR3 is encoded by further DNA sequences in the sample. CDR3 in amino acids: CASSPGYGYTF. In DNA, the CDR3 is TGTGCCAGCAGCCCCGGCTATGGCTACACCTTC. The chain couples TRBV12-3 or TRBV12-4 to TRBJ1-2; D call uncertain. V dropped 6 bases and J dropped 4 bases, with 6 bases sitting between them. The CDR3 runs to 11 residues.

The J gene is TRBJ1-5, the V gene TRBV30; D gene ambiguous. V lost 0 bases and J 9 bases, leaving 12 bases between the germline ends. CDR3 length equals 13 residues. The germline V gene has CDR1 GTSNPN and CDR2 SVGIG (reference sequence). CDR3 residues: CAWSVQLGGPQHF. The CDR3, as DNA: TGTGCCTGGAGTGTACAGTTGGGAGGGCCCCAGCATTTT.

The rearrangement joins TRBV5-8 to TRBJ1-3; D gene unclear. V lost 4 bases and J 0 bases, leaving 8 bases between the germline ends. The germline gives CDR1 SGHTS, CDR2 YDEGEE. The CDR3 is 14 amino acids. The chain's CDR3 is CASSLGYSGNTIYF. For the CDR3, the DNA is TGTGCCAGCAGCCTAGGTTACTCTGGAAACACCATATATTTT.

The chain carries TRBV6-4 and TRBJ1-6; D remains unclear. The CDR3 is 11 residues long. V lost 7 bases to trimming and J lost 10 bases, with 8 bases between them. Germline CDR1 MRHNA, CDR2 SNTAGT. The CDR3 DNA sequence: TGTGCCAGCACGCGAAGCTCACCCCTCCACTTT. This encodes CASTRSSPLHF.

Turning to this clone: Germline is not matched at one junction end, which may reflect a read error. The V call is TRBV7-3, the J call TRBJ1-1, with D possibly being TRBD1 (6 bases). CDR3 length: 15 amino acids. CDR1 SGHTA and CDR2 FQGTGA come from the germline V gene. As DNA, the CDR3 is TGTGCCAGCGGCTTGGATGGACAGCGGAACACTGAAGCTTTCTTT. Protein product: CASGLDGQRNTEAFF. The whole variable domain, filled in from reference TRBV7-3 and TRBJ1-1, reads GAGVSQTPSNKVTEKGKYVELRCDPISGHTALYWYRQSLGQGPEFLIYFQGTGAADDSGLPNDRFFAVRPEGSVSTLKIQRTERGDSAVYLCASGLDGQRNTEAFFGQGTRLTVV.

This chain links TRBV7-6 with TRBJ1-3; possible D gene TRBD1, 5 bases. V gave up 4 bases and J gave up 2 bases, with 9 bases separating them. Germline V CDR1 and CDR2: SGHVS, FNYEAQ. The CDR3 runs 14 residues. The CDR3 loop reads CASSSSGPGNTIYF. The CDR3 coding sequence is TGTGCCAGCAGCTCGTCAGGGCCTGGAAACACCATATATTTT.

The rearrangement joins TRBV14 to TRBJ1-5; 10 bases fit TRBD1. J gave up 6 bases and V 1 base, and 3 bases lay outside the gene matches. Germline V gene lookup returns CDR1 SGHDN and CDR2 FVKESK. The CDR3 is 15 amino acids. The CDR3 DNA follows: TGTGCCAGCAGCCAAGGACAGGGGGCAGGTCAGCCCCAGCATTTT. Its translation: CASSQGQGAGQPQHF.

V usage is TRBV30 and J usage is TRBJ1-6, with D unresolved. Trimming cost V 8 bases and J 10 bases, with 18 bases left between them. The CDR3 is 13 amino acids. Germline loops: CDR1 GTSNPN, CDR2 SVGIG (reference sequence). The CDR3 DNA reads as TGTGCCCACAGAAGGAGAGGGAACTCACCCCTCCACTTT. It codes for CAHRRRGNSPLHF.

The rearrangement links TRBV11-3 to TRBJ2-3; D ambiguous. Germline CDR1 reads SGHNT; CDR2 reads YENEEA. The V end lost 2 bases, the J end lost 2 bases, and 11 bases lay between the germline ends. The CDR3 is 15 amino acids. The CDR3 nucleotides read TGTGCCAGCAGCTTATGGGCAGGAAACACAGATACGCAGTATTTT. Translating gives CASSLWAGNTDTQYF.

The V call is TRBV5-6, the J call TRBJ2-7; 8 bases align to TRBD1. The CDR3 has 15 residues. V was clipped by 2 bases and J by 1 base; unmatched bases: 5. Germline CDR1 reads SGHDT; CDR2 reads YYEEEE. CDR3 residues: CASSFRDRLSYEQYF. The CDR3 DNA follows: TGTGCCAGCAGCTTCCGGGACAGGCTATCCTACGAGCAGTACTTC.

This clone was seen a few times. The chain couples TRBV5-5 to TRBJ1-1, with D unresolved. The length of the CDR3 is 13 residues. The V gene lost 2 bases and the J gene lost 4 bases, with 9 bases spanning the gap. Germline assignment: CDR1 SGHKS and CDR2 YYEKEE (reference sequence). This CDR3 is CASSFSLATEAFF. In nucleotides, the CDR3 is TGTGCCAGCAGCTTTTCATTGGCCACTGAAGCTTTCTTT.

In its sample, this clone was seen a few times. The chain employs TRBV2 and TRBJ1-5, with no clear D. This CDR3 contains 15 residues. Germline V gene sequence: CDR1 SNHLY, CDR2 FYNNEI. Trimming cost V 2 bases and J 0 bases, with 8 bases left between them. In nucleotides, the CDR3 is TGTGCCAGCAGTGAACGTGGCAATAGCAATCAGCCCCAGCATTTT. This gives the protein CASSERGNSNQPQHF.

This chain's CDR3 is CASRLREGYTEAFF. The CDR3 bases are TGTGCCAGCAGACTAAGGGAGGGGTACACTGAAGCTTTCTTT. The rearrangement joins TRBV6-5 to TRBJ1-1, with TRBD1 as a possible D gene (5 bases). The V and J ends lost 6 bases and 3 bases respectively, with 14 bases between them. Germline lookup yields CDR1 MNHEY and CDR2 SVGAGI. CDR3 length equals 14 residues.

The chain joins TRBV6-5 to TRBJ1-3; TRBD1 matches 10 bases. V was pared by 6 bases and J by 2 bases, with 4 bases of the junction left unmatched. Germline V gene sequence: CDR1 MNHEY, CDR2 SVGAGI. The CDR3 is 15 residues long. The CDR3 here is CASSRDRGAGNTIYF. The CDR3 DNA is TGTGCCAGCAGCCGGGACAGGGGAGCTGGAAACACCATATATTTT.

This clone occurred a few times. CDR3 residues: CASSPAPRGGYTF. The DNA for the CDR3 is TGTGCCAGCAGCCCTGCACCACGGGGGGGCTACACCTTC. V and J are TRBV12-3 or TRBV12-4 and TRBJ1-2; tentatively, D is TRBD1 (5 bases). CDR3 length: 13 amino acids. V dropped 6 bases and J dropped 8 bases, with 16 bases sitting between them.

V gene TRBV10-3 combines with J gene TRBJ2-2; unclear D gene. The CDR3 runs 13 residues. Germline CDR1 reads ENHRY; CDR2 reads SYGVKD. V was pared by 3 bases and J by 3 bases, with 5 bases between. CDR3 in DNA: TGTGCCATCAGTGACCTCTACACCGGGGAGCTGTTTTTT. It codes for CAISDLYTGELFF.

The V and J genes are TRBV28 and TRBJ2-7, with D tentatively TRBD1 (5 bases). CDR1 MDHEN and CDR2 SYDVKM come from the germline V gene. The CDR3 has 13 amino acids. Trimming pared 4 bases from V and 2 bases from J, leaving 9 bases between. The CDR3 region is CASSSQAPYEQYF. The CDR3 DNA reads as TGTGCCAGCAGTTCACAGGCCCCCTACGAGCAGTACTTC.

The V call is TRBV19, the J call TRBJ1-1; TRBD1 aligns across 9 bases. There are 15 residues in the CDR3. Unmatched junction bases numbered 5, after V lost 5 bases and J lost 1 base. From germline, CDR1 is LNHDA and CDR2 SQIVND (reference sequence). The CDR3 region has the DNA TGTGCCAGTAGTTCACAGGGGGCGGGGAACACTGAAGCTTTCTTT. As protein: CASSSQGAGNTEAFF.